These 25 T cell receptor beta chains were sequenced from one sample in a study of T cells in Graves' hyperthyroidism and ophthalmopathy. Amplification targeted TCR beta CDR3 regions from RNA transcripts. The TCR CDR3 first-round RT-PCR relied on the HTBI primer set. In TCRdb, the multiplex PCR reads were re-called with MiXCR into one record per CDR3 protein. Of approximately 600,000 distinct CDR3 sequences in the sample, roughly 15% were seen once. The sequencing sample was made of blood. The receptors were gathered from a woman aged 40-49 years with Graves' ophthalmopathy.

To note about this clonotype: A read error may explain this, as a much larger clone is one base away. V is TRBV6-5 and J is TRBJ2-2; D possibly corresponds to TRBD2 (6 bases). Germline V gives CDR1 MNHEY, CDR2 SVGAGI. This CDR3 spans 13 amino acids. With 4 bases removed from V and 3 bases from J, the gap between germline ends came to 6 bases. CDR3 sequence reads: CASSWDYTGELFF. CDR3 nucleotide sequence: TGTGCCAGCAGTTGGGACTACACCGGGGAGCTGTTTTTT.

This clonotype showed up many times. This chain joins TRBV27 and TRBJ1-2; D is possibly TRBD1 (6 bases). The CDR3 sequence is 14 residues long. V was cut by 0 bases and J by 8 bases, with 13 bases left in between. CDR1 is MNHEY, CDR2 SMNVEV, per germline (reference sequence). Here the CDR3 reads CASSLSGTGQGYTF. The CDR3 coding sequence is TGTGCCAGCAGTTTATCGGGCACAGGGCAAGGCTACACCTTC.

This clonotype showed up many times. CDR3 sequence: CASTYQGAGETQYF. CDR3 sequence (DNA): TGCGCCAGCACCTACCAGGGGGCCGGGGAGACCCAGTACTTC. The chain uses TRBV5-1 and TRBJ2-5; TRBD1 matches at 8 bases. CDR1 and CDR2 (germline): SGHRS, YFSETQ. Trimming removed 6 bases from V and 5 bases from J; junction bases left unmatched: 9. This CDR3 contains 14 residues.

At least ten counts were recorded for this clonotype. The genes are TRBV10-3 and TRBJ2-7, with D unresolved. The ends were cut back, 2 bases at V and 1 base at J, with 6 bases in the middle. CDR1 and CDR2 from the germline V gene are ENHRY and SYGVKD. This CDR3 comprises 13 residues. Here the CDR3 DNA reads TGTGCCATCAGTGAGGGTCTGTCCTACGAGCAGTACTTC. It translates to CAISEGLSYEQYF.

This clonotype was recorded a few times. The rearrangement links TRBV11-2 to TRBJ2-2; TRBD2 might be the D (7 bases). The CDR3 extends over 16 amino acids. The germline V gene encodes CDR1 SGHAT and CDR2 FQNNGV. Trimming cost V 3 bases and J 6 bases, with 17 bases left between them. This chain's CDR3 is CASSFQGRGGPGELFF. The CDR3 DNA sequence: TGTGCCAGCAGCTTCCAAGGGAGGGGGGGACCCGGGGAGCTGTTTTTT.

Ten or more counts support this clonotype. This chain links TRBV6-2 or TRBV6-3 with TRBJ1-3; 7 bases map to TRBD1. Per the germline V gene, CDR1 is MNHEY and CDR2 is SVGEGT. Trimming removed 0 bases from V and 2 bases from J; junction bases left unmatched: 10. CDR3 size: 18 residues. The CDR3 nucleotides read TGTGCCAGCAGTTACTCGTCGAGGCGCGGGACAGCTGGAAACACCATATATTTT. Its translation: CASSYSSRRGTAGNTIYF.

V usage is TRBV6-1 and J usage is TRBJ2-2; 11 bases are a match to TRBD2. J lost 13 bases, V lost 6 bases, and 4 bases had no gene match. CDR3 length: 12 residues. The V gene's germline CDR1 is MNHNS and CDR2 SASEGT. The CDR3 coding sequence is TGTGCCAGCAGCCTAGGACTAGCGGGGCTGTTTTTT. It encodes CASSLGLAGLFF.

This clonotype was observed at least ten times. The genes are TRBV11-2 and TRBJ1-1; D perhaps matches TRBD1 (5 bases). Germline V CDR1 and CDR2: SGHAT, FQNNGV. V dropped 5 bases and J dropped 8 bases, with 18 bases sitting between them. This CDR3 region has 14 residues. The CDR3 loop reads CASSRKVGGVEAFF. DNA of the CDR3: TGTGCCAGCAGCCGAAAGGTGGGGGGTGTGGAAGCTTTCTTT.

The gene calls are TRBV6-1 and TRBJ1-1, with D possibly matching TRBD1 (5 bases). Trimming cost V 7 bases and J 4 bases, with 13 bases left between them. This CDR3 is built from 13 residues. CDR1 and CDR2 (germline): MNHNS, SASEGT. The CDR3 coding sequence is TGTGCCAGCACCAGCCTAGGGGCCACTGAAGCTTTCTTT. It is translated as CASTSLGATEAFF.

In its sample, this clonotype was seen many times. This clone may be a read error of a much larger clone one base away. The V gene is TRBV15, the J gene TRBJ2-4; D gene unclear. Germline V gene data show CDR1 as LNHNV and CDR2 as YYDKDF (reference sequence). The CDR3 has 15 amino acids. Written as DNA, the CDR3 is TGTGCCGCCAGCAGAGATCGGTCCCTGGAAAACATTCAGTACTTC. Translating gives CAASRDRSLENIQYF.

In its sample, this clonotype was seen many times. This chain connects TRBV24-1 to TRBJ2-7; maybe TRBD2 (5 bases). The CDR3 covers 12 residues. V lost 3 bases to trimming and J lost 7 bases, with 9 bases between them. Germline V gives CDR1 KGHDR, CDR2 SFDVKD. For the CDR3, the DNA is TGTGCCACCAGTGATGTCTCGGGGGAGCAGTACTTC. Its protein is CATSDVSGEQYF.

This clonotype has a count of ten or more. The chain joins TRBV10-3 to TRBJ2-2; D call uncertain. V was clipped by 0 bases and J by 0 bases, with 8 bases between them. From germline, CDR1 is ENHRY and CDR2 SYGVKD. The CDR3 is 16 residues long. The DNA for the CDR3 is TGTGCCATCAGTGAGTCTGAGGCGTCGAACACCGGGGAGCTGTTTTTT. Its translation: CAISESEASNTGELFF.

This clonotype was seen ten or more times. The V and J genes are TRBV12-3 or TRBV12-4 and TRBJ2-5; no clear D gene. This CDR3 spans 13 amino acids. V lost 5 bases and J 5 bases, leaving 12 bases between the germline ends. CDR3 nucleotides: TGTGCCAGCAGTCCTTCCTATAGTGAGACCCAGTACTTC. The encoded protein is CASSPSYSETQYF.

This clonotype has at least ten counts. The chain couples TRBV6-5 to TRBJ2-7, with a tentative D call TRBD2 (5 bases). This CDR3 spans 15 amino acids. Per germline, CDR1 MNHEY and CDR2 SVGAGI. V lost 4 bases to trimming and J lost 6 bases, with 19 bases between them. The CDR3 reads CASSSLASRNIEQYF. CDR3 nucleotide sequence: TGTGCCAGCAGTTCCCTCGCTAGCCGCAACATCGAGCAGTACTTC.

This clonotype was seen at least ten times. DNA of the CDR3: TGTGCCAGCAGCGACCCACGGGCCTACGAGCAGTACTTC. Amino acids: CASSDPRAYEQYF. The chain combines TRBV7-9 with TRBJ2-7; the D is unclear. CDR1 and CDR2 from the germline V gene are SEHNR and FQNEAQ (reference sequence). V lost 5 bases, J lost 2 bases, and 10 bases lay in between. The CDR3 is 13 amino acids.

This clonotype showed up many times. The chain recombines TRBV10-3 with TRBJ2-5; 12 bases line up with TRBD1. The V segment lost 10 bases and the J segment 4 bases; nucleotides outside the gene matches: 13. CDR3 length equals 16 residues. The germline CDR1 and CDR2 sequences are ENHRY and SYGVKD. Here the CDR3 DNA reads TGTGCCACCGGCGCCGGGACAGGGGGCCTAAGAGAGACCCAGTACTTC. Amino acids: CATGAGTGGLRETQYF.

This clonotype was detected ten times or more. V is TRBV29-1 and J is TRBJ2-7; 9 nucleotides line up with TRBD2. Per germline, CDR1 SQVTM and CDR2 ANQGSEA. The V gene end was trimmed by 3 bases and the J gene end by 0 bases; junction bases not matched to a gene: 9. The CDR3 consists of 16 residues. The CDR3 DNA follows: TGCAGCGTTGATTTTAGCGGGAGCACCACCTCCTACGAGCAGTACTTC. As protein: CSVDFSGSTTSYEQYF.

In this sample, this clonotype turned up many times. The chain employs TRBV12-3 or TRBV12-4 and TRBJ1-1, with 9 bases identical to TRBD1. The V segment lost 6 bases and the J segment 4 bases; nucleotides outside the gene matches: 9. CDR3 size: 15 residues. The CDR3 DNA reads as TGTGCCAGCAGCCCGGACAGGGGATTTGGCACTGAAGCTTTCTTT. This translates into CASSPDRGFGTEAFF.

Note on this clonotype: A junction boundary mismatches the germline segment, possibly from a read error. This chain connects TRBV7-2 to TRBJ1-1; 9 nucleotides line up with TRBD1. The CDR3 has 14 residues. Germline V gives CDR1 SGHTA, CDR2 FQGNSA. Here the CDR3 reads CASSSSPGTGNPHF. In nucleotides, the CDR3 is TGTGCCAGCAGCTCAAGTCCCGGGACAGGGAACCCGCACTTT.

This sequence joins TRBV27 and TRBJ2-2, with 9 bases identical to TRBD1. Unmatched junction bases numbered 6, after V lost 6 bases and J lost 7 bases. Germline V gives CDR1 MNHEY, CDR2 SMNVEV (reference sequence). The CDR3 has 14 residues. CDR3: CASSDRGVVGELFF. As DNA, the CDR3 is TGTGCCAGCAGCGACAGGGGGGTAGTCGGGGAGCTGTTTTTT.

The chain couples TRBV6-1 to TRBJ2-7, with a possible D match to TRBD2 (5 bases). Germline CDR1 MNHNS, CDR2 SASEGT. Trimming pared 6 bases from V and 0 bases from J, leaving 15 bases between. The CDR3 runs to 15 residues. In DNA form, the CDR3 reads TGTGCCAGCAGCTCCTTGGACTCCCGCTCCTACGAGCAGTACTTC. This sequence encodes CASSSLDSRSYEQYF.

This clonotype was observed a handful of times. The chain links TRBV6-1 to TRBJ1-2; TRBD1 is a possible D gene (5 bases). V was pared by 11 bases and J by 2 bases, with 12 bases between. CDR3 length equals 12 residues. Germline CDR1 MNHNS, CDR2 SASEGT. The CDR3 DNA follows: TGTGCCGCCGGGAGGGGCAACTATGGCTACACCTTC. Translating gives CAAGRGNYGYTF.

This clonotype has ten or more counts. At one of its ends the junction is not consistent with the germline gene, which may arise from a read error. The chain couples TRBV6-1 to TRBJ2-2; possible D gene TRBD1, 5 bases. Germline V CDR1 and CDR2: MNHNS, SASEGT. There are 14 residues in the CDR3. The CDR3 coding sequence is TGTGCCTGCAGGGTTTTGCAAGAAGCCGGGGAGCTGTTTTTT. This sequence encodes CACRVLQEAGELFF.

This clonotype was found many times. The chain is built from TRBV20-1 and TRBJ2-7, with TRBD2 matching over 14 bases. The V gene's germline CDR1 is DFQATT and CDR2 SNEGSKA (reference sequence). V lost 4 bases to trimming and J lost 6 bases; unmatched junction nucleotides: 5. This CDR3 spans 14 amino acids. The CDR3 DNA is TGCAGTGCTAAACCGGGACTAGCGGGAGCCGAGCAGTACTTC. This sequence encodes CSAKPGLAGAEQYF.

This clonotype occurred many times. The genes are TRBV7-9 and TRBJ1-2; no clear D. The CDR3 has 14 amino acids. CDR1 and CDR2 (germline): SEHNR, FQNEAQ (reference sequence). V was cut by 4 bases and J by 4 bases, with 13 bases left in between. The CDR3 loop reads CASSSSLDGYGYTF. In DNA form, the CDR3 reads TGTGCCAGCAGCTCTTCCCTGGACGGCTATGGCTACACCTTC.